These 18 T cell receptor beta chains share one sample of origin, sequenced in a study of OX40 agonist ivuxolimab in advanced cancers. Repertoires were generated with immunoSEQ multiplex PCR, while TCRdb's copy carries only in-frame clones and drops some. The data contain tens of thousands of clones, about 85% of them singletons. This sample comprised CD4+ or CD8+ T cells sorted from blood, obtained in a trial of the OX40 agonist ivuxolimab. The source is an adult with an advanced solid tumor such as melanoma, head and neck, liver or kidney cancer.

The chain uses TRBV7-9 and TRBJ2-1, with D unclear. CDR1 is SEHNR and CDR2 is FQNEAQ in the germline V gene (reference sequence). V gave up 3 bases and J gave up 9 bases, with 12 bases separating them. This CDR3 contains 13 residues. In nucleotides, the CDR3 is TGTGCCAGCAGCTTGGGTACCTCGGGTGAGCAGTTCTTC. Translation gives CASSLGTSGEQFF.

DNA for the CDR3: TGTGCCAGCAGTCGGGAAGCAACTAATGAAAAACTGTTTTTT. Translation: CASSREATNEKLFF. The V gene is TRBV28, the J gene TRBJ1-4; D is uncertain. V gave up 5 bases and J gave up 0 bases, with 7 bases separating them. The CDR3 loop spans 14 amino acids. Germline V lookup: CDR1 MDHEN, CDR2 SYDVKM.

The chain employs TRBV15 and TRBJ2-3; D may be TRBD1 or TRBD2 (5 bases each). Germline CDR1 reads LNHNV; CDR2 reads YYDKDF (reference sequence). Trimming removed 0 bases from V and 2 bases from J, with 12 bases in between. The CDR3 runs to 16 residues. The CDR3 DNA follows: TGTGCCACCAGCAGAGATTTCCAGGGAGACACAGATACGCAGTATTTT. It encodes CATSRDFQGDTDTQYF.

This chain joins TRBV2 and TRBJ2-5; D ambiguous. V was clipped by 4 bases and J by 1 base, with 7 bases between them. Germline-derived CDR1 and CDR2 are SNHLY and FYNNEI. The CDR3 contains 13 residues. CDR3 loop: CASSVYTQETQYF. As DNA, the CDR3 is TGTGCCAGCAGTGTGTACACCCAAGAGACCCAGTACTTC. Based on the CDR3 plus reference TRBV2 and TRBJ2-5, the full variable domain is EPEVTQTPSHQVTQMGQEVILRCVPISNHLYFYWYRQILGQKVEFLVSFYNNEISEKSEIFDDQFSVERPDGSNFTLKIRSTKLEDSAMYFCASSVYTQETQYFGPGTRLLVL.

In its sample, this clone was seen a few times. The CDR3 DNA sequence: TGTGCCAGCAGCTTGGATCCCGAGGCGGACGAAAAACTGTTTTTT. As protein: CASSLDPEADEKLFF. The rearrangement links TRBV5-4 to TRBJ1-4; D not resolved. The V end was cut by 0 bases, the J end by 8 bases, with 14 bases between. The CDR3 contains 15 residues. Germline V gene sequence: CDR1 SGHNT, CDR2 YYREEE (reference sequence).

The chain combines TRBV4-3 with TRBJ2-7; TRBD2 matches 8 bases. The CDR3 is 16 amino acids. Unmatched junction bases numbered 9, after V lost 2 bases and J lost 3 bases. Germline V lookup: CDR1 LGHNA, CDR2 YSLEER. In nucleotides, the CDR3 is TGCGCCAGCAGCCAACGAGGGGCTAGCGGGTTCTACGAGCAGTACTTC. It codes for CASSQRGASGFYEQYF.

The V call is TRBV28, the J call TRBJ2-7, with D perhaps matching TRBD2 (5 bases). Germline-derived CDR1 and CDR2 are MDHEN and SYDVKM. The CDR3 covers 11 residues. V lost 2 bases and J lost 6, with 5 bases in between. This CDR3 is CASSLGSEQYF. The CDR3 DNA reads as TGTGCCAGCAGTTTAGGGAGCGAGCAGTACTTC.

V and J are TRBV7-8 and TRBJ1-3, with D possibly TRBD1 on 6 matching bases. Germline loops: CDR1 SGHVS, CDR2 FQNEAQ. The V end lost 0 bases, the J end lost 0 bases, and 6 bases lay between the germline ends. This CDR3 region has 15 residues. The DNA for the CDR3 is TGTGCCAGCAGCTTAGCAGGGGGCTCTGGAAACACCATATATTTT. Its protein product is CASSLAGGSGNTIYF.

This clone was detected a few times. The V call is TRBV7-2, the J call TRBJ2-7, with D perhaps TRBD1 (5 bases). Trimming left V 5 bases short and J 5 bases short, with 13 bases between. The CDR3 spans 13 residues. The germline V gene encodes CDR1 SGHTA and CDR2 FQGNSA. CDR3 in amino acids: CASSLPTVNEQYF. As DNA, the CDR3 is TGTGCCAGCAGCCTACCGACAGTTAACGAGCAGTACTTC.

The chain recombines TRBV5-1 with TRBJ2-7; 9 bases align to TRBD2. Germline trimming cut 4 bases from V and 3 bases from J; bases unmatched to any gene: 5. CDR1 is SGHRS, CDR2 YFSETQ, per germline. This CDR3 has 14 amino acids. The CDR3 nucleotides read TGCGCCAGCAGCCCCGGGACTAGCATCTACGAGCAGTACTTC. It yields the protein CASSPGTSIYEQYF.

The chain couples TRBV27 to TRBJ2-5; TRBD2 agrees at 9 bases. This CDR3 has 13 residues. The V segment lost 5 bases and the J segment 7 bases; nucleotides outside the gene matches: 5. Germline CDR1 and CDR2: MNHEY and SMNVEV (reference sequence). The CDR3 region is CASSLAGGVTQYF. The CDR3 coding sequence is TGTGCCAGCAGTCTCGCGGGAGGGGTGACCCAGTACTTC.

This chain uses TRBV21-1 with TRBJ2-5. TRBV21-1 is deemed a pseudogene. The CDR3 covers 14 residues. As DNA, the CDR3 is TGTGCCAGCAGATTACCCGCTCGGCGAGAGACCCAGTACTTC. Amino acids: CASRLPARRETQYF.

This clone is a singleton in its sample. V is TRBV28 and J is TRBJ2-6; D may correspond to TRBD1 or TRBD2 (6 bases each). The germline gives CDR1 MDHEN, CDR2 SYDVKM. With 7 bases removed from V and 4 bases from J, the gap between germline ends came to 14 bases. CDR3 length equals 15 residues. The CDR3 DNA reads TGTGCCAGCATGATGGGGGGCGTGGGGGCCAACGTCCTGACTTTC. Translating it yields CASMMGGVGANVLTF.

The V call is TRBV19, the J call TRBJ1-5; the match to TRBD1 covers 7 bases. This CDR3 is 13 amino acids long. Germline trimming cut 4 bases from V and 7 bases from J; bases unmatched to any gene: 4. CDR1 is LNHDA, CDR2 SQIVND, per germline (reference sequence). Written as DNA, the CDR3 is TGTGCCAGTAGTACGACAGGGCCCCAGCCCCAGCATTTT. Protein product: CASSTTGPQPQHF.

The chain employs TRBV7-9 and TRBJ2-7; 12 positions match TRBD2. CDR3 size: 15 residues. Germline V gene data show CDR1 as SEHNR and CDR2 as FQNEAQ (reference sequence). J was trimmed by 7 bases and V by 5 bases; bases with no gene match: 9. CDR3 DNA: TGTGCCAGCAGCACACGGACTAGCGGGACGGGGGAGCAGTACTTC. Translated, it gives CASSTRTSGTGEQYF.

The CDR3 DNA is TGTGCCAGCAGTGTAAATAGTGGAGAGACCCAGTACTTC. It is translated as CASSVNSGETQYF. The chain is built from TRBV2 and TRBJ2-5, with D unclear. This CDR3 comprises 13 residues. Per the germline V gene, CDR1 is SNHLY and CDR2 is FYNNEI. Trimming left V 4 bases short and J 4 bases short, with 10 bases between.

Here the CDR3 reads CASSRYRWANTEAFF. In nucleotides, the CDR3 is TGTGCCAGTAGTCGGTACAGGTGGGCCAACACTGAAGCTTTCTTT. The chain employs TRBV19 and TRBJ1-1; D perhaps matches TRBD1 (5 bases). The V end was cut by 5 bases, the J end by 2 bases, with 15 bases between. The CDR3 spans 15 residues. From germline, CDR1 is LNHDA and CDR2 SQIVND (reference sequence).

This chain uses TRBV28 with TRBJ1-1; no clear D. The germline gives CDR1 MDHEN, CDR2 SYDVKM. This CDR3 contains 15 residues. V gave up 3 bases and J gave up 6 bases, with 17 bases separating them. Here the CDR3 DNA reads TGTGCCAGCAGTTTCTACACAAGAGGGCAATCTGAAGCTTTCTTT. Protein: CASSFYTRGQSEAFF.